Listed below are T cell receptor beta chains from one sample, sequenced in a study of blood T cells in healthy people across ages. TCRdb independently ran MiXCR on the 5' RACE reads; one entry per CDR3 protein. In the table there are about 1.6 million distinct CDR3 sequences, almost 35% of which are singletons. The sequenced material came from blood. Source of these receptors: a woman aged 25 to 39 in good health. Both conserved end residues are part of each CDR3. A D gene is named only where the DNA matches it firmly. For some rows the clone size is stated as once, few or many, or as a class when expanded; others skip it.

v_gene	j_gene	d_gene	abundance	CDR3nt	CDR3aa
TRBV4-1	TRBJ2-3	TRBD2	NA	TGCGCCAGCAGCCCTCAACTAGCGGAGGCTAGCACAGATACGCCGTATTTT	CASSPQLAEASTDTPYF
TRBV11-1	TRBJ2-5	NA	many	TGTGCCAGCAGCTTAATCCCCGAACAAGAGACCCAGTACTTC	CASSLIPEQETQYF
TRBV5-1	TRBJ1-5	TRBD1	NA	TGCGCCAGCAGCCCAGGGACAGTTAGCAATCAGCCCCAGCATTTT	CASSPGTVSNQPQHF
TRBV29-1	TRBJ2-3	NA	many	TGCAGCGTTGGGGGCAGATACACAGATACGCAGTATTTT	CSVGGRYTDTQYF
TRBV15	TRBJ1-1	TRBD1	NA	TGTGCCACCAGCACTGGACAGGGACGGAACACTGAATCTTTCTTT	CATSTGQGRNTESFF
TRBV7-6	TRBJ2-1	TRBD2	once	TGTGCCGGCAGCCCCTCGGGAGGGATCTCCTACAATGAGCAGTTCTTC	CAGSPSGGISYNEQFF
TRBV4-1	TRBJ2-1	NA	NA	TGCGCCGGCAGCCAAGCGGTGAACTACAATGAGCAGTTCTTC	CAGSQAVNYNEQFF
TRBV6-6	TRBJ1-5	NA	NA	TGTGCCAGCAGAGGCGGCACAACGAGACTCAATCAGCCCCAGCATTTT	CASRGGTTRLNQPQHF
TRBV27	TRBJ1-1	TRBD1	few	TGTGCCAGCAAGAGACAGGGGGGAGTTGAAGCTTTCTTT	CASKRQGGVEAFF
TRBV20-1	TRBJ1-4	TRBD1	NA	TGCAGTGCTAGAGGGACAGGAGTTAGAGTAGCAACTAATGAAAAACTGTTTTTT	CSARGTGVRVATNEKLFF
TRBV5-1	TRBJ2-6	NA	NA	TGCGCCAGCAGCTTGGACGTAGGTGGGGCCAACGTCCTGACTTTC	CASSLDVGGANVLTF
TRBV6-1	TRBJ2-7	NA	few	TGTGCCAGCCGGGGCTGGTACTCCTACGAGCAGTACTTC	CASRGWYSYEQYF
TRBV21-1	TRBJ2-3	NA	NA	TGTGCCAGCAGCAATCCGACTAGCGGGAGGGCCATGGATGATACGCAGTATTTT	CASSNPTSGRAMDDTQYF
TRBV30	TRBJ1-2	NA	NA	TGTGCCTGGAGATCGGATAATTATGGCTACACCTTC	CAWRSDNYGYTF
TRBV6-2/TRBV6-3	TRBJ1-1	NA	once	TGTGCCAGCAGTTACCAGGGGCCGAAGATGAACACTGAAGCTTTCTTT	CASSYQGPKMNTEAFF
TRBV6-6	TRBJ2-7	NA	many	TGTGCCAGCAGTTTCCATGAGGGGTCCTACGAGCAGTACTTC	CASSFHEGSYEQYF
TRBV28	TRBJ1-5	NA	NA	TGTGCCAGCAGTTTATTTTTCACCGGGACAAAAGATAGCAATCAGCCCCAGCATTTT	CASSLFFTGTKDSNQPQHF
TRBV5-1	TRBJ2-6	NA	NA	TGCGCCAGCAGCTTTGGACAGCTCTCTGGGGCCAACGTCCTGACTTTC	CASSFGQLSGANVLTF
TRBV29-1	TRBJ2-7	TRBD2	few	TGCAGCGTTGACTGTCTTAGCGGGAGCCGATTAATTTCCTACGAGCAGTACTTC	CSVDCLSGSRLISYEQYF
TRBV3-1	TRBJ1-4	NA	NA	TGTGCCAGCAGCCAAACGAAAAAACTGTTTTTT	CASSQTKKLFF
TRBV20-1	TRBJ2-7	NA	few	TGCAGTGCTAGAGATTGGTCGCGCGGGAACTACGAGCAGTACTTC	CSARDWSRGNYEQYF
TRBV4-1	TRBJ2-1	NA	many	TGCGCCAGCAGGCAAGGGTTGGGACGCAATGAGCAGTTCTTC	CASRQGLGRNEQFF
TRBV11-2	TRBJ1-1	NA	NA	TGTGCCAGCAGCTTAGCGGGGGGGCGATCTGGCTGGGGCACTGAAGCTTTCTTT	CASSLAGGRSGWGTEAFF
TRBV2	TRBJ2-1	TRBD2	once	TGTGCCAGCCGGTCGATACTAGCGAAGGCTGAGCAGTTCTTC	CASRSILAKAEQFF
TRBV18	TRBJ2-1	TRBD2	once	TGTGCCAGCTCGCTTACTAGCGGGAGCTACAATGGGCAGTTCTTC	CASSLTSGSYNGQFF
TRBV6-1	TRBJ2-7	TRBD1	NA	TGTGCCAGCAGTGGACAGGGGACAGGAGTTTCCTACGAGCAGTACTTC	CASSGQGTGVSYEQYF
TRBV6-5	TRBJ1-5	NA	NA	TGTGCCAGCAGTTACGGGTGGAACCAGCCCCAGCATTTT	CASSYGWNQPQHF
TRBV4-2	TRBJ2-5	NA	many	TGTGCCAGCAGCCAAGGGGGGGCTGAGACCCAGTACTTC	CASSQGGAETQYF
TRBV10-3	TRBJ2-2	TRBD2	NA	TGTGCCACTAAACCGGGACTAGCGGGGAACACCGGGGAGCTGTTTTTT	CATKPGLAGNTGELFF
TRBV11-2	TRBJ2-1	TRBD2	NA	TGTGCCAGCAGAAAACTAGCGGGCTTCTCCTACAATGAGCAGTTCTTC	CASRKLAGFSYNEQFF
TRBV6-2/TRBV6-3	TRBJ1-2	NA	many	TGTGCCAGCAGTACTACCTCGGTTGGCTACACCTTC	CASSTTSVGYTF
TRBV20-1	TRBJ2-7	NA	few	TGCAGTGCTAGAGTCCCTAGCCCAAGCTCCTACGAGCAGTACTTC	CSARVPSPSSYEQYF
TRBV20-1	TRBJ1-6	NA	NA	TGCAGTGCTAGGGATGCACAGGGCCCTGGGGCCCTCCACTTT	CSARDAQGPGALHF
TRBV5-5	TRBJ2-7	TRBD1	NA	TGTGCCAGCAACCACAGGGGCCCCTACGAGCAGTACTTC	CASNHRGPYEQYF
TRBV7-3	TRBJ2-3	TRBD2	NA	TGTGCCAGCAGCCTCCACCCTAGCGGGACCAGCACAGATACGCAGTATTTT	CASSLHPSGTSTDTQYF